These 2 T cell receptor beta chains share one sample of origin, sequenced in a study of blood T cell repertoires in COVID-19. Sequencing used immunoSEQ multiplex PCR; TCRdb keeps in-frame clones, though not all of them. Among about 180,000 clones, 85% to 90% were seen once, and the ten largest hold less than 3.5%. Sequenced material: peripheral blood. The receptor set was obtained from a woman in her 30s with active or convalescent COVID-19.

This clone was counted a single time. This chain connects TRBV27 to TRBJ1-2, with 11 bases identical to TRBD1. Germline CDR1 and CDR2: MNHEY and SMNVEV (reference sequence). The CDR3 runs to 15 residues. The V segment lost 6 bases and the J segment 3 bases; nucleotides outside the gene matches: 6. DNA of the CDR3: TGTGCCAGCAGACGGACAGGGGGCCGGGACTATGGCTACACCTTC. This sequence encodes CASRRTGGRDYGYTF.

The chain joins TRBV30 to TRBJ1-1, with a possible D match to TRBD1 (6 bases). The CDR3 consists of 11 residues. Germline loops: CDR1 GTSNPN, CDR2 SVGIG (reference sequence). The V gene lost 2 bases and the J gene lost 8 bases, with 9 bases spanning the gap. The CDR3 bases are TGTGCCTGGAGTCACGACAGGGAAGCTTTCTTT. This encodes CAWSHDREAFF.